This paragraph covers one T cell receptor (beta chain) sequence. Its matching antigen is unknown. Researchers made TCR beta libraries by using iRepertoire HTBI primers and running Arm-PCR on CDR3 regions. In the authors' workflow: Analysis of the samples identified 50 to 65 TRBV and around 13 TRBJ segments. TCRdb recomputed calls from the multiplex PCR reads with MiXCR, one row per CDR3 protein. What appears here as the V and J calls and clone size reflects TCRdb's work, not the paper's. Of hundreds of thousands of distinct CDR3 sequences listed, about a sixth are singletons. The sample belongs to a study of regulatory T cells in long-lasting Graves disease. For the study at large: Graves' patients (newly diagnosed) had been on antithyroid drugs under 3 months. Whole-study findings and limits: Persistent Graves' disease cases displayed lower TCR diversity than newly diagnosed ones.

Trimming removed 5 bases at V and 4 bases at J, with 23 bases between. The length of the CDR3 is 17 residues. CDR1 and CDR2 from the germline V gene are PRHDT and FYEKMQ (reference sequence). Time point here: newly diagnosed GD, antithyroid drugs for less than 3 months. The TCR library used RNA extracted from PBMCs. Graves' disease diagnosis used American Thyroid Association guidelines. This sequence originates from a female donor with Graves disease. The sequences come from peripheral blood mononuclear cells (PBMCs), collected at new diagnosis, from a patient treated with antithyroid drugs. The chain carries TRBV13 and TRBJ1-1; D call uncertain. Here the CDR3 DNA reads TGTGCCAGCAGCCCCGGCACGGGTGAATGGGCGAGCACTGAAGCTTTCTTT. Translating gives CASSPGTGEWASTEAFF.